These 22 T cell receptor beta chains originate from one sample sequenced in a study of cytomegalovirus exposure and HLA in healthy donors. Use of 60 Vbeta and 13 Jbeta primers characterized the PCR. TCRdb's copy holds only in-frame clones and misses some; the assay was immunoSEQ multiplex PCR. The sample includes about 180,000 clones, over 60% of them seen just once. Sequencing used PBMCs. These receptors were collected from a man in his late teens or twenties in good health and CMV-seronegative.

The CDR3 loop is CASSYSGGRTDTQYF. The CDR3 nucleotides read TGTGCCAGCAGTTATTCAGGGGGAAGAACAGATACGCAGTATTTT. The J gene is TRBJ2-3, the V gene TRBV6-6; TRBD1 matches 7 bases. Germline CDR1 and CDR2: MNHNY and SVGAGI (reference sequence). The CDR3 is 15 residues long. J lost 3 bases, V lost 3 bases, and 6 bases had no gene match.

Only a few counts were recorded for this clone. CDR3 DNA sequence: TGTGCCAGCAGCTCCAGGGGGCCCGACGAGCAGTACTTC. The encoded protein is CASSSRGPDEQYF. The chain links TRBV5-4 to TRBJ2-7, with 8 bases fitting TRBD1. J lost 5 bases, V lost 3 bases, and 4 bases had no gene match. The CDR3 totals 13 residues. CDR1 is SGHNT and CDR2 is YYREEE in the germline V gene (reference sequence). Combining the CDR3 with reference TRBV5-4 and TRBJ2-7 gives the whole variable domain ETGVTQSPTHLIKTRGQQVTLRCSSQSGHNTVSWYQQALGQGPQFIFQYYREEENGRGNFPPRFSGLQFPNYSSELNVNALELDDSALYLCASSSRGPDEQYFGPGTRLTVT.

The V and J genes are TRBV28 and TRBJ2-7, with 7 bases that match TRBD2. This CDR3 region has 14 residues. Germline V gene lookup returns CDR1 MDHEN and CDR2 SYDVKM. J was trimmed by 6 bases and V by 5 bases; bases with no gene match: 10. CDR3 bases: TGTGCCAGCAGTCGAAGCGGGGCCGGGCCCGAGCAGTACTTC. It yields the protein CASSRSGAGPEQYF.

The chain joins TRBV7-2 to TRBJ2-1; 9 bases map to TRBD2. Per the germline V gene, CDR1 is SGHTA and CDR2 is FQGNSA. V was pared by 2 bases and J by 9 bases, with 8 bases of the junction left unmatched. The CDR3 spans 15 residues. CDR3 loop: CASSLSGLASGEQFF. In DNA form, the CDR3 reads TGTGCCAGCAGCTTATCAGGACTAGCGTCCGGTGAGCAGTTCTTC.

This clone has a handful of counts. The J gene is TRBJ2-3, the V gene TRBV5-6, with TRBD2 identical over 7 bases. Germline lookup yields CDR1 SGHDT and CDR2 YYEEEE. This CDR3 has 16 residues. V trimming: 0 bases; J trimming: 0 bases; junction bases outside the gene matches: 4. CDR3 sequence: CASSLGASGSTDTQYF. For the CDR3, the DNA is TGTGCCAGCAGCTTGGGGGCTAGCGGAAGCACAGATACGCAGTATTTT.

The V gene is TRBV6-1, the J gene TRBJ2-1, with D perhaps matching TRBD2 (6 bases). CDR3 size: 14 residues. CDR1 and CDR2 (germline): MNHNS, SASEGT. Trimming cost V 4 bases and J 9 bases, with 16 bases left between them. The CDR3 protein is CASSVRRDMIEQFF. The CDR3 region has the DNA TGTGCCAGCAGTGTTCGGCGGGATATGATTGAGCAGTTCTTC.

V and J are TRBV5-1 and TRBJ2-1; D is uncertain. This CDR3 comprises 15 residues. V lost 3 bases and J lost 0, with 10 bases in between. Germline values: CDR1 SGHRS, CDR2 YFSETQ. In DNA form, the CDR3 reads TGCGCCAGCAGCTCCTTCCCGAGCTCCTACAATGAGCAGTTCTTC. Protein product: CASSSFPSSYNEQFF.

The V and J genes are TRBV28 and TRBJ1-3; D is unresolved. Germline loops: CDR1 MDHEN, CDR2 SYDVKM. Trimming took off 2 bases at V and 7 bases at J, with 6 bases between the two ends. CDR3 length equals 12 residues. As DNA, the CDR3 is TGTGCCAGCAGTTTAGATGCGAACACCATATATTTT. This gives the protein CASSLDANTIYF.

This chain uses TRBV5-6 with TRBJ2-7; 7 bases are a match to TRBD2. The CDR3 has 13 amino acids. Germline V gene lookup returns CDR1 SGHDT and CDR2 YYEEEE. With V trimmed by 5 bases and J by 2 bases, 4 bases remained unmatched. CDR3 sequence reads: CASSLGTTYEQYF. DNA of the CDR3: TGTGCCAGCAGTCTCGGGACTACCTACGAGCAGTACTTC.

This rearrangement joins TRBV27 to TRBJ2-4; D unclear. Per germline, CDR1 MNHEY and CDR2 SMNVEV (reference sequence). CDR3 length: 13 amino acids. V gave up 7 bases and J gave up 4 bases, with 11 bases separating them. CDR3 loop: CASNVDIKNIQYF. The CDR3 nucleotides are TGTGCCAGCAACGTAGACATAAAAAACATTCAGTACTTC.

This chain links TRBV6-6 with TRBJ1-5; D gene ambiguous. CDR3 length: 16 residues. CDR1 MNHNY and CDR2 SVGAGI come from the germline V gene (reference sequence). V was cut by 4 bases and J by 2 bases, with 15 bases left in between. In DNA, the CDR3 is TGTGCCAGCAGTTCCCCCACTCCGGGAGGCAATCAGCCCCAGCATTTT. Translated, it gives CASSSPTPGGNQPQHF.

The CDR3 DNA reads as TGTGCCAGCAATCCGGGACTACAGACCGGGGAGCTGTTTTTT. Translation: CASNPGLQTGELFF. The V gene is TRBV28, the J gene TRBJ2-2; the match to TRBD2 covers 7 bases. Germline CDR1 MDHEN, CDR2 SYDVKM. There are 14 residues in the CDR3. The J segment lost 5 bases and the V segment lost 7 bases, leaving 7 bases of the junction unmatched.

Worth noting for this clone: Mismatch with germline at one junction end may stem from a read error. The chain joins TRBV28 to TRBJ1-2; TRBD1 matches at 10 bases. The CDR3 is 14 amino acids. In germline, CDR1 is MDHEN, CDR2 SYDVKM. CDR3 amino acids: CASSLWDRGYGYTF. The CDR3 DNA follows: TGTGCCAGCAGTCTATGGGACAGGGGCTATGGCTACACCTTC.

About this clone itself: This same CDR3 is encoded by further DNA sequences in the sample. This chain uses TRBV2 with TRBJ2-3; 10 bases align to TRBD2. The germline V gene has CDR1 SNHLY and CDR2 FYNNEI. Trimming cost V 6 bases and J 1 base; bases outside gene matches: 4. The CDR3 length is 15 residues. The CDR3 region has the DNA TGTGCCAGCAGCGGCCTAGCGGGAGGCACAGATACGCAGTATTTT. Protein: CASSGLAGGTDTQYF.

The sample holds one count of this clone. The V and J genes are TRBV2 and TRBJ2-7, with no clear D. The CDR3 is 11 residues long. Trimming pared 5 bases from V and 3 bases from J, leaving 5 bases between. Germline-derived CDR1 and CDR2 are SNHLY and FYNNEI. Written as DNA, the CDR3 is TGTGCCAGCAGTAGTAGCTACGAGCAGTACTTC. This gives the protein CASSSSYEQYF.

DNA of the CDR3: TGTGCCAGCAGCGTAGGGGACAGGGCCCCCGAGCAGTACTTC. Protein product: CASSVGDRAPEQYF. This chain uses TRBV9 with TRBJ2-7; 9 positions match TRBD1. Germline CDR1 is SGDLS and CDR2 is YYNGEE. The CDR3 covers 14 residues. The V gene end was trimmed by 0 bases and the J gene end by 6 bases; junction bases not matched to a gene: 4. Together with reference TRBV9 and TRBJ2-7, the CDR3 gives the full variable domain: DSGVTQTPKHLITATGQRVTLRCSPRSGDLSVYWYQQSLDQGLQFLIQYYNGEERAKGNILERFSAQQFPDLHSELNLSSLELGDSALYFCASSVGDRAPEQYFGPGTRLTVT.

The chain has TRBV2 and TRBJ1-5, with D possibly TRBD1 on 5 matching bases. The CDR3 is 16 residues long. Germline V gene lookup returns CDR1 SNHLY and CDR2 FYNNEI. V lost 2 bases to trimming and J lost 2 bases, with 13 bases between them. The chain's CDR3 is CASSEPGGDGNQPQHF. Here the CDR3 DNA reads TGTGCCAGCAGTGAACCGGGGGGGGACGGCAATCAGCCCCAGCATTTT.

This clone was seen only a few times. The chain recombines TRBV15 with TRBJ2-3; D possibly corresponds to TRBD2 (7 bases). The CDR3 contains 15 residues. Trimming took off 10 bases at V and 2 bases at J, with 19 bases between the two ends. Per the germline V gene, CDR1 is LNHNV and CDR2 is YYDKDF (reference sequence). The CDR3 coding sequence is TGTGCCATCCTAATGCGGGGGACAAACACAGATACGCAGTATTTT. Translated: CAILMRGTNTDTQYF.

The rearrangement links TRBV28 to TRBJ2-2; TRBD1 matches at 11 bases. J gave up 5 bases and V 3 bases, and 2 bases lay outside the gene matches. The germline gives CDR1 MDHEN, CDR2 SYDVKM. The CDR3 spans 15 residues. CDR3 loop: CASSLRDRGTGELFF. The CDR3 region has the DNA TGTGCCAGCAGTTTGAGGGACAGGGGGACCGGGGAGCTGTTTTTT.

The chain links TRBV7-3 to TRBJ1-1, with 7 bases matching TRBD1. The germline V gene encodes CDR1 SGHTA and CDR2 FQGTGA. Unmatched junction bases numbered 6, after V lost 4 bases and J lost 4 bases. This CDR3 is 14 amino acids long. CDR3 loop: CASSSQGMGTEAFF. The CDR3 coding sequence is TGTGCCAGCAGCTCACAGGGGATGGGCACTGAAGCTTTCTTT.

V gene TRBV28 combines with J gene TRBJ2-5; the D gene is possibly TRBD2 (7 bases). CDR3 length equals 14 residues. The V gene lost 2 bases and the J gene lost 10 bases, with 17 bases spanning the gap. Germline values: CDR1 MDHEN, CDR2 SYDVKM. The CDR3 DNA reads as TGTGCCAGCAGTTTACACCCAGGGGAGGGCTTCCAGTACTTC. This gives the protein CASSLHPGEGFQYF.

The chain couples TRBV5-1 to TRBJ1-1; D unclear. Looked up from germline, CDR1 is SGHRS and CDR2 is YFSETQ. Trimming pared 4 bases from V and 4 bases from J, leaving 20 bases between. The CDR3 is 16 residues long. The CDR3, as DNA: TGCGCCAGCAGCCCGGGTTTAGTCCACCCCGGCACTGAAGCTTTCTTT. It codes for CASSPGLVHPGTEAFF. Full variable domain (rest looked up from reference TRBV5-1 and TRBJ1-1): KAGVTQTPRYLIKTRGQQVTLSCSPISGHRSVSWYQQTPGQGLQFLFEYFSETQRNKGNFPGRFSGRQFSNSRSEMNVSTLELGDSALYLCASSPGLVHPGTEAFFGQGTRLTVV.